The clone carrying this T cell receptor (beta chain) was observed at least ten times. Its antigen is not known. Samples came from axillary lymph nodes draining the breast cancer. The germline V gene has CDR1 SGHTS and CDR2 YDEGEE. The CDR3 loop spans 15 amino acids. Trimming cost V 0 bases and J 1 base, with 10 bases left between them. The record originates from a study of breast tumors, draining lymph nodes, adjacent tissues. Findings and limits, study-wide: Most tumor T cells seemingly derive from lymph node, then expand in tumor. Tumor TCR diversity was below lymph nodes but above nontumor tissue.

TCRdb reprocessed the multiplex PCR reads via MiXCR and lists one record per CDR3 protein. The sample lists 200,000 to 250,000 distinct CDR3 sequences, less than 35% occurring once. Specimen: axillary lymph node tissue. The sequence came from a female donor with breast cancer. Some clones in this sample may be carry-over from other donors' samples. This chain uses TRBV5-8 with TRBJ2-5; maybe TRBD1 (6 bases). CDR3 protein: CASSLVLGAQETQYF. The CDR3 DNA reads as TGTGCCAGCAGCTTGGTTCTGGGGGCCCAAGAGACCCAGTACTTC.